This T cell receptor beta chain was retrieved from a study of blood T cell repertoires in COVID-19. Germline CDR1 reads GTSNPN; CDR2 reads SVGIG (reference sequence). The V end lost 4 bases, the J end lost 1 base, and 13 bases lay between the germline ends. The CDR3 is 14 amino acids. TCRdb keeps only in-frame clones here, not all; method: immunoSEQ multiplex PCR. The sample includes about 170,000 clones, about 83% of them seen just once. V is TRBV30 and J is TRBJ1-1; D not resolved. The specimen was peripheral blood. This clonotype was sampled from a man between 35 and 55 years old who had recovered from COVID-19. This CDR3 reads CAWTLPPGNTEAFF. Written as DNA, the CDR3 is TGTGCCTGGACTCTCCCCCCGGGGAACACTGAAGCTTTCTTT.